The sequence of this T cell receptor beta chain was determined in a study of cytotoxic CD8 clonotypes in ibrutinib-treated CLL. Germline V gives CDR1 SQVTM, CDR2 ANQGSEA. V was shortened by 3 bases and J by 1 base, with 7 bases between the two germline ends. The CDR3 covers 13 residues. Profiled with immunoSEQ multiplex PCR; TCRdb holds only in-frame clones, not every one. The data hold about 160,000 clones, with over 65% observed a single time. The receptor's source is a human donor with chronic lymphocytic leukemia. This chain links TRBV29-1 with TRBJ1-5; D call uncertain. This specimen consisted of PBMCs, obtained after 12 months of ibrutinib treatment. For the CDR3, the DNA is TGCAGCGTTGATTCCCACAGCAATCAGCCCCAGCATTTT. It encodes CSVDSHSNQPQHF. Based on the CDR3 plus reference TRBV29-1 and TRBJ1-5, the full variable domain is SAVISQKPSRDICQRGTSLTIQCQVDSQVTMMFWYRQQPGQSLTLIATANQGSEATYESGFVIDKFPISRPNLTFSTLTVSNMSPEDSSIYLCSVDSHSNQPQHFGDGTRLSIL.